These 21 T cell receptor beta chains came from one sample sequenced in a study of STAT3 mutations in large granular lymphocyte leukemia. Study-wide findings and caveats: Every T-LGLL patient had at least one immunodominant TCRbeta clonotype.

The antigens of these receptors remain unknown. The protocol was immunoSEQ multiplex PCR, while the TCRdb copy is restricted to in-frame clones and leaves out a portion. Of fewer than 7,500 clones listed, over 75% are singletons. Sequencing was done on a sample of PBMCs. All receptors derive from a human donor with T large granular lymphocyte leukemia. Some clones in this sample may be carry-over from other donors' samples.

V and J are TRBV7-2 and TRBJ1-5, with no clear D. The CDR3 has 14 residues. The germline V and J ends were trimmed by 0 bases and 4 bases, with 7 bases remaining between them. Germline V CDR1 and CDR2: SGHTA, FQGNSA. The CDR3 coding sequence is TGTGCCAGCAGCTTAGCAGGTACAAATCAGCCCCAGCATTTT. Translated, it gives CASSLAGTNQPQHF.

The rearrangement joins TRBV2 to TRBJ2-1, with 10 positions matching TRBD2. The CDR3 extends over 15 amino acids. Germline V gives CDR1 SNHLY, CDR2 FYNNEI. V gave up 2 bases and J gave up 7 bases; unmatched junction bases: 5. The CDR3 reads CASSELSGGANEQFF. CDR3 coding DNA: TGTGCCAGCAGTGAATTAAGCGGGGGGGCTAATGAGCAGTTCTTC.

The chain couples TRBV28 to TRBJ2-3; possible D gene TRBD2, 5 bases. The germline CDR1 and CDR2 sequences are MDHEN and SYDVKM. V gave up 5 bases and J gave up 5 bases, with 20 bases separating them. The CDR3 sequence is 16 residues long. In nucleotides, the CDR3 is TGTGCCAGCAGTCCTACAGAGGGCTCCGGTCTAGATACGCAGTATTTT. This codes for CASSPTEGSGLDTQYF.

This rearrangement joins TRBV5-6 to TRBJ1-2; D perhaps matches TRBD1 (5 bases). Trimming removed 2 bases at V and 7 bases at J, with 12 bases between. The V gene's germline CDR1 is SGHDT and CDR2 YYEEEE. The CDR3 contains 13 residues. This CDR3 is CASSFAGVGGYTF. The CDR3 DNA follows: TGTGCCAGCAGCTTTGCGGGGGTCGGTGGCTACACCTTC.

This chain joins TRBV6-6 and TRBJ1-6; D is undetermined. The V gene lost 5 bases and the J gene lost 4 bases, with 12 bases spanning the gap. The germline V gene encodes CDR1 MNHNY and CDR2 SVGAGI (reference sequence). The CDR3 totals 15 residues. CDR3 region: CASSKPVLYNSPLHF. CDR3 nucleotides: TGTGCCAGCAGTAAACCGGTACTGTATAATTCACCCCTCCACTTT.

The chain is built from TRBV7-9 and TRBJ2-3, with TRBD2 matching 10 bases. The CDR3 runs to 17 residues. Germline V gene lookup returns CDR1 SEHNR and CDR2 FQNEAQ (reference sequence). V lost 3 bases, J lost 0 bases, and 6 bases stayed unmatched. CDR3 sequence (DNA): TGTGCCAGCAGCTTCCTCTCTAGCGGGAGAAGCACAGATACGCAGTATTTT. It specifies CASSFLSSGRSTDTQYF.

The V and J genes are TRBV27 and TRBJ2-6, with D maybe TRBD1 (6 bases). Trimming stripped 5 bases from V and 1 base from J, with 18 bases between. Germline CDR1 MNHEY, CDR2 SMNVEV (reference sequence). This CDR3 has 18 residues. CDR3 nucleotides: TGTGCCAGCAGTCTCGGACAGTCCTACGGTTCTGGGGCCAACGTCCTGACTTTC. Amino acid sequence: CASSLGQSYGSGANVLTF. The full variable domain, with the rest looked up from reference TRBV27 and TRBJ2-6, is EAQVTQNPRYLITVTGKKLTVTCSQNMNHEYMSWYRQDPGLGLRQIYYSMNVEVTDKGDVPEGYKVSRKEKRNFPLILESPSPNQTSLYFCASSLGQSYGSGANVLTFGAGSRLTVL.

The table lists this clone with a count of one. CDR3 in DNA: TGTGCCAGTAGTGGGGGATTCACCACAGATACGCAGTATTTT. Protein sequence: CASSGGFTTDTQYF. The chain links TRBV19 to TRBJ2-3; D tentatively reads TRBD1 or TRBD2 (5 bases each). V lost 5 bases, J lost 2 bases, and 11 bases lay in between. The CDR3 is 14 amino acids. Germline V gene sequence: CDR1 LNHDA, CDR2 SQIVND (reference sequence).

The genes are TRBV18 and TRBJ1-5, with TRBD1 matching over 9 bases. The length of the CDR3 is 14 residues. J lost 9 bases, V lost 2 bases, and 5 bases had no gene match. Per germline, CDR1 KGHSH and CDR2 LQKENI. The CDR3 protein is CASSPDRGVGPQHF. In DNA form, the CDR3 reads TGTGCCAGCTCACCAGACAGGGGGGTAGGGCCCCAGCATTTT. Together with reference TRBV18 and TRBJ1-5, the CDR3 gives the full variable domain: NAGVMQNPRHLVRRRGQEARLRCSPMKGHSHVYWYRQLPEEGLKFMVYLQKENIIDESGMPKERFSAEFPKEGPSILRIQQVVRGDSAAYFCASSPDRGVGPQHFGDGTRLSIL.

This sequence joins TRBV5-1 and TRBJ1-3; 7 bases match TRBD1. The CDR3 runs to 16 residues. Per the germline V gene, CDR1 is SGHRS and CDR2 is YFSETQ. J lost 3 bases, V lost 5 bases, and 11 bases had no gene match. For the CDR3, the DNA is TGCGCCAGCAGTCTCTATCTGACAGGGAGTGGAAACACCATATATTTT. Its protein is CASSLYLTGSGNTIYF.

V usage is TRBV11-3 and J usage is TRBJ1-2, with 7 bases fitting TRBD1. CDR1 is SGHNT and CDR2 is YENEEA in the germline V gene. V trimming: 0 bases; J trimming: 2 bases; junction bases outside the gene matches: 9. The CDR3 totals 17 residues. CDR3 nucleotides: TGTGCCAGCAGCTTAGAAAGGGGCGAGACAGGGAACTATGGCTACACCTTC. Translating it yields CASSLERGETGNYGYTF.

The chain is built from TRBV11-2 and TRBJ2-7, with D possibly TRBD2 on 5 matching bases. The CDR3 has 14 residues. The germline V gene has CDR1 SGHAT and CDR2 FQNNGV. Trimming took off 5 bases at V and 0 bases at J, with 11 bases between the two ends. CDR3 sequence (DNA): TGTGCCAGCAGCACCCGGACTGGCTCCTACGAGCAGTACTTC. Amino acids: CASSTRTGSYEQYF.

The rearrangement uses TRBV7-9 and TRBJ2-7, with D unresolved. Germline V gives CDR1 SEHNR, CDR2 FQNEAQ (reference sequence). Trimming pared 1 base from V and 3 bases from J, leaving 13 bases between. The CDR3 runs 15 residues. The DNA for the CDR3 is TGTGCCAGCAGCTTAGGGTCGGTTCACCGCTACGAGCAGTACTTC. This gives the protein CASSLGSVHRYEQYF.

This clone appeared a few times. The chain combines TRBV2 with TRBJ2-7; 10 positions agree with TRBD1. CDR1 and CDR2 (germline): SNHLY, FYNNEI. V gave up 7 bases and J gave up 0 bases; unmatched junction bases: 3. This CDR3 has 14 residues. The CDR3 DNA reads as TGTGCCAGCAATAGGGACAGGGGCTCCTACGAGCAGTACGTC. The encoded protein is CASNRDRGSYEQYV.

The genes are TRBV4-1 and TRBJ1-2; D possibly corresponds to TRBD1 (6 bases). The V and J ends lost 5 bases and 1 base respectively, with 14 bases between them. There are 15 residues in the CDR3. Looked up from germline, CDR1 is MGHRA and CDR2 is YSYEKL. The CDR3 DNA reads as TGCGCCAGCAGCTGGTTGGCAGGGGTTAACTATGGCTACACCTTC. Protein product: CASSWLAGVNYGYTF.

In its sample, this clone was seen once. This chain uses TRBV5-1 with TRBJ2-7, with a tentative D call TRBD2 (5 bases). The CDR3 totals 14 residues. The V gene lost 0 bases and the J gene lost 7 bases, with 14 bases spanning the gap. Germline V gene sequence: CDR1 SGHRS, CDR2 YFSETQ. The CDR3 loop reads CASSLGERQGEQYF. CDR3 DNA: TGCGCCAGCAGCTTGGGTGAGCGGCAAGGAGAGCAGTACTTC.

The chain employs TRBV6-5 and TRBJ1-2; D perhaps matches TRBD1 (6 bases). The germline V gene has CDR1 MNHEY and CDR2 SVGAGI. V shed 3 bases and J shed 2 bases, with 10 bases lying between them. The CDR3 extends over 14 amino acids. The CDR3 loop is CASSYSQGNYGYTF. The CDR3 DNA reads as TGTGCCAGCAGTTATTCTCAGGGGAACTATGGCTACACCTTC.

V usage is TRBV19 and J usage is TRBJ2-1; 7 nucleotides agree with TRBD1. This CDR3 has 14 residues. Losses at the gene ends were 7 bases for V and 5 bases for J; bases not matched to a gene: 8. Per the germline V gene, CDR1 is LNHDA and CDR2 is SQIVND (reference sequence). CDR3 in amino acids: CASKDLQGNNEQFF. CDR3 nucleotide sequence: TGTGCCAGTAAGGATCTACAGGGGAACAATGAGCAGTTCTTC.

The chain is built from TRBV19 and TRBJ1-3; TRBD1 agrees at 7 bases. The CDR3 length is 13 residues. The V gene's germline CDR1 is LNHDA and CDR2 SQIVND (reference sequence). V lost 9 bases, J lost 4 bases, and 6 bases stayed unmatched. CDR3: CASETGNGNTIYF. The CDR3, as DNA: TGTGCCAGCGAGACAGGGAACGGAAACACCATATATTTT.

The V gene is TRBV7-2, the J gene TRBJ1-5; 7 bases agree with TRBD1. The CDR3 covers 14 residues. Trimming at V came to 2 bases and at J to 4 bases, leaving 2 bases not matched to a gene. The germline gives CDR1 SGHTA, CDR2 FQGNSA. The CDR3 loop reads CASSLRGRNQPQHF. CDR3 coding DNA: TGTGCCAGCAGCTTAAGGGGGCGAAATCAGCCCCAGCATTTT.

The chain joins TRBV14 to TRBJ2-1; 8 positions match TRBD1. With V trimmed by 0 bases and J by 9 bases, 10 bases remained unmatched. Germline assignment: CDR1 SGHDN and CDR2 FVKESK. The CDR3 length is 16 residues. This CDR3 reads CASSQDVGQGASEQFF. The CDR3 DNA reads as TGTGCCAGCAGCCAAGATGTGGGGCAGGGGGCCAGTGAGCAGTTCTTC. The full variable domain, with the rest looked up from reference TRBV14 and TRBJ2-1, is EAGVTQFPSHSVIEKGQTVTLRCDPISGHDNLYWYRRVMGKEIKFLLHFVKESKQDESGMPNNRFLAERTGGTYSTLKVQPAELEDSGVYFCASSQDVGQGASEQFFGPGTRLTVL.